The T cell receptor beta chain under discussion was sequenced for a study of Graves' ophthalmopathy and Graves' hyperthyroidism. General observations from the study: Discrimination between ophthalmopathy and stable hyperthyroidism by a 13-signature model showed more than 85% sensitivity and almost 83% specificity.

V shed 3 bases and J shed 4 bases, with 18 bases lying between them. The CDR3 contains 15 residues. Germline values: CDR1 DFQATT, CDR2 SNEGSKA (reference sequence). Comment on this clonotype: Its antigen is not known.

The authors isolated PBMCs from approximately 10 ml of fresh peripheral blood. The study amplified TCR beta CDR3 regions using RNA transcripts. HTBI primers served in a first-round RT-PCR, which a second-round multiplex PCR followed. TCRdb independently ran MiXCR on the multiplex PCR reads; one entry per CDR3 protein. The data contain hundreds of thousands of distinct CDR3 sequences, 45% of them seen just once; the ten biggest clones take up about half. The sample comprised peripheral blood. The receptor was isolated from an adult man with Graves' ophthalmopathy. This rearrangement joins TRBV20-1 to TRBJ1-2; D remains unclear. The CDR3 DNA follows: TGCAGTGCTAGTAGTCAGGCGGCGAGTTCCTATGGCTACACCTTC. Encoded protein: CSASSQAASSYGYTF.